One T cell receptor (beta chain) is described in this entry. The antigen remains unidentified. TCRdb passed the 5' RACE reads through MiXCR, listing each CDR3 protein once. The sample shows roughly 330,000 distinct CDR3 sequences, almost 4% of them seen only once. This CDR3 region has 17 residues. Germline trimming cut 4 bases from V and 2 bases from J; bases unmatched to any gene: 11. CDR1 and CDR2 (germline): MGHRA, YSYEKL. This specimen comes from a study of T cells after yellow fever vaccination. Study findings and constraints: Peaking on day 5 versus 15, the secondary response was faster but weaker. Abundant clonotypes (contaminants from the bulk population) could be present in FACS-sorted repertoires.

The gene calls are TRBV4-1 and TRBJ1-3, with TRBD1 identical over 7 bases. The sequence was obtained from a man younger than 35 who received the YFV17D yellow fever vaccine. This specimen consisted of PBMCs, obtained 5 days after the yellow fever booster vaccination. CDR3 sequence (DNA): TGCGCCAGCAGCCGATCAGGACAGGTTAACGCTGGAAACACCATATATTTT. Its translation is CASSRSGQVNAGNTIYF.